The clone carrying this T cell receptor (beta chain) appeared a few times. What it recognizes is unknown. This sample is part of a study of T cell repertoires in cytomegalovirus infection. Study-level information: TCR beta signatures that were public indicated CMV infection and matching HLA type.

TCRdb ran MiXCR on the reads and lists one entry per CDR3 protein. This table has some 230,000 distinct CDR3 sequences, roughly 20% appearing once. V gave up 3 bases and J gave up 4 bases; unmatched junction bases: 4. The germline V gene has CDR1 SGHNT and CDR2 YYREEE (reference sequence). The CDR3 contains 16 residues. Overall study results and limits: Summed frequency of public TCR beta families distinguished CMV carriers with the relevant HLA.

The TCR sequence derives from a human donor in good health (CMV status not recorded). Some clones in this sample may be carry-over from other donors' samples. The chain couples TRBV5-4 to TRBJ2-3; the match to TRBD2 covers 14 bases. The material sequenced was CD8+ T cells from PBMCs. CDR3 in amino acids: CASSWGGLAGADTQYF. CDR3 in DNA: TGTGCCAGCAGCTGGGGGGGACTAGCGGGGGCAGATACGCAGTATTTT.